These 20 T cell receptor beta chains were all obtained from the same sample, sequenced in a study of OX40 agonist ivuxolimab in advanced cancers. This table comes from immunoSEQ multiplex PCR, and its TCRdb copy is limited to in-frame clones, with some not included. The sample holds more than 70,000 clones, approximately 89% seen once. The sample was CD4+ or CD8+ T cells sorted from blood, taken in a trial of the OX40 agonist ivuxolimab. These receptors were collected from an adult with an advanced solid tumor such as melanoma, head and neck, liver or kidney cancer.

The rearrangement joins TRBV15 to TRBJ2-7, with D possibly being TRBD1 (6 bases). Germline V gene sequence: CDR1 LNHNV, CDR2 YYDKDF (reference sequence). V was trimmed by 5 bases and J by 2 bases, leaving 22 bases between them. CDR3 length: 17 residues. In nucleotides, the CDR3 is TGTGCCACCAGCCTCGAACAGGGAGTTTTAAGGGCCTACGAGCAGTACTTC. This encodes CATSLEQGVLRAYEQYF.

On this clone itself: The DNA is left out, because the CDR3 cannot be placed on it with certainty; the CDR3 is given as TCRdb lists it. The CDR3 loop reads CASSFGAGNYNQPQHF. The rearrangement joins TRBV12-1 to TRBJ1-5; the D segment call TRBD1 is taken from the table without a DNA check. TRBV12-1 is recorded as a pseudogene. The CDR3 is 16 residues long, counting both termini.

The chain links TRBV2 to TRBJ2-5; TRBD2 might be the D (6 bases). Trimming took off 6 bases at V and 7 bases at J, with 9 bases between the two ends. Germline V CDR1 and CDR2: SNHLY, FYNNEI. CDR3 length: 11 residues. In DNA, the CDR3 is TGTGCCAGCAGAACGGAGGGGACCCAGTACTTC. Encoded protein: CASRTEGTQYF.

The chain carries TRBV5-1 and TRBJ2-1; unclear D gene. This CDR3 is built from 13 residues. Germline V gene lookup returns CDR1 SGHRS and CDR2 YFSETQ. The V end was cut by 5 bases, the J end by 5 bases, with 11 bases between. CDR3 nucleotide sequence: TGCGCCAGCAGTCCGAACACCAACAATGAGCAGTTCTTC. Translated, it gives CASSPNTNNEQFF.

The CDR3 DNA reads TGTGCCAGCACCCGGACTAGCGGGGGGGACGCGAACTCCTACAATGAGCAGTTCTTC. Protein product: CASTRTSGGDANSYNEQFF. The chain carries TRBV5-4 and TRBJ2-1, with 15 positions matching TRBD2. Looked up from germline, CDR1 is SGHNT and CDR2 is YYREEE (reference sequence). The ends lost 6 bases at V and 0 bases at J; junction bases unmatched: 10. The CDR3 has 19 amino acids.

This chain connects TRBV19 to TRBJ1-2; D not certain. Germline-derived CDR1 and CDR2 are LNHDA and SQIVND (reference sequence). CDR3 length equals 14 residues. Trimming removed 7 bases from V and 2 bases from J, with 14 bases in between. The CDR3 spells CASTPQSANYGYTF. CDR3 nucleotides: TGTGCCAGTACCCCCCAGTCGGCCAACTATGGCTACACCTTC.

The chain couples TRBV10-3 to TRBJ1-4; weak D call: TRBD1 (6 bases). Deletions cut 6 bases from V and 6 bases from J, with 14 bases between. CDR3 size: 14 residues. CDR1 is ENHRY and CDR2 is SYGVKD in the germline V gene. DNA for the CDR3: TGTGCCATCAGCGAGGGGGAGGAGGATGAAAAACTGTTTTTT. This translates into CAISEGEEDEKLFF.

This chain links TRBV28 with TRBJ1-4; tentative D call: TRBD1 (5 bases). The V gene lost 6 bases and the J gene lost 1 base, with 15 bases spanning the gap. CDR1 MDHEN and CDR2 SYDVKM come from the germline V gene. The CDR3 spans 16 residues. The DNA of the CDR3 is TGTGCCAGCAGCCGGGTGGGGCGAGTAACTAATGAAAAACTGTTTTTT. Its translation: CASSRVGRVTNEKLFF.

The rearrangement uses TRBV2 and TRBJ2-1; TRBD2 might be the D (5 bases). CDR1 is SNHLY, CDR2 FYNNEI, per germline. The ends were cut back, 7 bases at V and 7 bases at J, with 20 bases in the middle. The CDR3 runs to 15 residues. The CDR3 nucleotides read TGTGCCAGCACGAGGGCTAGCCCTACCGGAAATGAGCAGTTCTTC. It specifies CASTRASPTGNEQFF.

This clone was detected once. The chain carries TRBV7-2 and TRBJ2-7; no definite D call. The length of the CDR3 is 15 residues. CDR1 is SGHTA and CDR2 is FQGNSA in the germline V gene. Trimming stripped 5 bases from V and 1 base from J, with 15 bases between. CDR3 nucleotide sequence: TGTGCCAGCAGCACCCAGGATAGGGTATCCTACGAGCAGTACTTC. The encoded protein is CASSTQDRVSYEQYF.

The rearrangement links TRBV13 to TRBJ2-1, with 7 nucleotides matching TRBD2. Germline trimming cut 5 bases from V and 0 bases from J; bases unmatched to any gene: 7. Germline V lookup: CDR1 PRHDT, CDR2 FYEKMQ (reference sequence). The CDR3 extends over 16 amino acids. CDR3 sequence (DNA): TGTGCCAGCAGCGCGTCGGGACTAAGCTCCTACAATGAGCAGTTCTTC. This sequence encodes CASSASGLSSYNEQFF.

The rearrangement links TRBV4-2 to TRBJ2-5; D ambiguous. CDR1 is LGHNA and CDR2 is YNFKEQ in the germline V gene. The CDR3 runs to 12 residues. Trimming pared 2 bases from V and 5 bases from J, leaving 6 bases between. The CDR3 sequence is CASSQTQETQYF. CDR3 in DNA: TGTGCCAGCAGCCAAACCCAGGAGACCCAGTACTTC.

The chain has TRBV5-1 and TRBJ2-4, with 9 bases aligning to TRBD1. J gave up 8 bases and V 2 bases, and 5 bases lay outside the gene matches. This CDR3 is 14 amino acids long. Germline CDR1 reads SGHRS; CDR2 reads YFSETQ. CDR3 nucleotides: TGCGCCAGCAGCTTAACGGGACAGGGAGACATTCAGTACTTC. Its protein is CASSLTGQGDIQYF.

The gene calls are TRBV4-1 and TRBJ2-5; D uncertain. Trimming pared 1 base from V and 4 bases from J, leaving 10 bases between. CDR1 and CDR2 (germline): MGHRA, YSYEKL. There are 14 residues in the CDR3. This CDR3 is CASSQGWTPETQYF. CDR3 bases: TGCGCCAGCAGCCAAGGGTGGACCCCAGAGACCCAGTACTTC.

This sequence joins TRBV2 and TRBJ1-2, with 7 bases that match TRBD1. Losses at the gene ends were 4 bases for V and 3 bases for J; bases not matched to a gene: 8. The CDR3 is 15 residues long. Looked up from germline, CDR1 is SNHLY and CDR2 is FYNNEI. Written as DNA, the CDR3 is TGTGCCAGCAGTGTTGGGCAGGGGGGAGACTATGGCTACACCTTC. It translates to CASSVGQGGDYGYTF.

The CDR3 DNA reads TGCGCCAGCAGCCTCTCGGACAGGGTTGGCTACACCTTC. As protein: CASSLSDRVGYTF. The chain uses TRBV5-1 and TRBJ1-2; 8 positions agree with TRBD1. Losses at the gene ends were 4 bases for V and 7 bases for J; bases not matched to a gene: 6. Germline CDR1 SGHRS, CDR2 YFSETQ. CDR3 length equals 13 residues.

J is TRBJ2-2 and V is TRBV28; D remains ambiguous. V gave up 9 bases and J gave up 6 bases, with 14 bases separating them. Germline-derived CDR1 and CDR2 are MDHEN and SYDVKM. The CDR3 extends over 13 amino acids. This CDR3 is CASGKSSPGELFF. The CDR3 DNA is TGTGCCAGTGGAAAATCCTCGCCCGGGGAGCTGTTTTTT.

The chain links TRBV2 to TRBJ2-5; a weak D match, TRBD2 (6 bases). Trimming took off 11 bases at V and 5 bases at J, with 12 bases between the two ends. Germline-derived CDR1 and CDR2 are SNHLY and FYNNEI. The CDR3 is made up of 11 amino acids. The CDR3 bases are TGTGCCGCGGGGCCTTTTGAGACCCAGTACTTC. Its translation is CAAGPFETQYF.

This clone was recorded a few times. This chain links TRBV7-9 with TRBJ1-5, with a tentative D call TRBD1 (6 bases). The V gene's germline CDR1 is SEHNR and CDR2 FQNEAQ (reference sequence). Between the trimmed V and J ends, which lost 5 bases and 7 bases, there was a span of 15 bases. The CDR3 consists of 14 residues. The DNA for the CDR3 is TGTGCCAGCAGCGGTTCAGGGGAAGGGCAGCCCCAGCATTTT. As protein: CASSGSGEGQPQHF.

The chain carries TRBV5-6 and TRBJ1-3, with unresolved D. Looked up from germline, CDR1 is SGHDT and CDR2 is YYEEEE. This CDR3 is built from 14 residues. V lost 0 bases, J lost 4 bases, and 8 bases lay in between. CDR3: CASSLGRRGNTIYF. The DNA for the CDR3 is TGTGCCAGCAGCTTGGGGCGACGGGGAAACACCATATATTTT.